One T cell receptor (beta chain) is described in this entry. It lacks a known antigen. One base away there is no much larger clone; base qualities are not given. V has 1 base trimmed and J has 0 bases trimmed; junction bases matching no gene number 3. The germline V gene supplies CDR1 SQVTM and CDR2 ANQGSEA. The CDR3, cysteine through phenylalanine, is 18 amino acids long. This entry keeps only the CDR3 DNA: 54 bases, framed from base 1. Preterm samples were obtained from a handful of extremely preterm deliveries at 23-27 weeks of gestation. The study left out pregnancies involving fetal demise, active maternal HSV infection or known maternal HIV infection. A FACSAria III cell sorter was used to sort live, Annexin V-negative naive CD8+ T cells (CD3+CD8+CD45RA+CCR7+). Each sample yielded between roughly 17,000 and 110,000 sorted naive CD8+ T cells. Mixed venous-arterial cord blood was collected with preassembled standardized sampling kits. Cord blood was kept at room temperature and processed within 4 hours of collection. Mononuclear cells were isolated from diluted blood by Ficoll-Paque density gradient centrifugation. Before sorting, mononuclear cells were cryopreserved in roughly 10% DMSO plus 90% FBS and kept long term at -150 degrees C. Thawed cells were stained with Annexin V and antibodies against CD3, CD8, CCR7 and CD45RA. Genomic DNA was extracted from snap-frozen sorted cell pellets with the DNeasy Blood and Tissue Kit.

This specimen belongs to a study of naive CD8 T cells in extremely preterm neonates (dated by TCRdb to the late 2010s). Study-level background: Sorted naive CD8+ T cells from four age groups (extremely preterm neonates, term neonates, young children and adults) were used in the study to compare TCRbeta CDR3 repertoires.

A two-step, bias-controlled multiplex PCR was used to amplify TCRbeta CDR3 regions from genomic DNA. The multiplex PCR included primers specific for each TRBV and TRBJ gene segment. The immunoSEQ Assay was used to generate TCRbeta repertoire data. As for how the authors treated the data: A relative-frequency ratio and a modified nearest-neighbor algorithm were applied to filter and cluster reads so that closely related sequences were merged. IMGT annotation was the basis for assigning V, D and J genes to CDR3 sequences. Template counts were normalized for PCR amplification bias and quantified against synthetic TCR CDR3 analog sequences. Only unique productive sequences, defined as in-frame CDR3 sequences lacking stop codons, were included in the analyses. The immunoSEQ Analyzer software was used to calculate clonality, defined as 1 minus Pielou's evenness, and iChao1 richness. Statistical tests were run in JMP, with either Student's t-test or a non-parametric test chosen according to Shapiro-Wilk normality results. Not all clones reach the TCRdb copy of this immuneACCESS table, which keeps in-frame sequences only. Checked studies attribute under half of the gap to unresolved V genes and leave the rest unexplained. The DNA was the basis for D and trimming; V, J and clone size are from that table. The sample includes some 4,800 clones, with nearly 95% observed a single time. The top ten clonotypes cover about 0.64% of the sample.

Summary of the overall study and its limitations: To track T cell development within individuals, the authors urged prospective longitudinal studies of preterm and term neonates. Compared with all other age groups, preterm neonates showed significantly lower iChao1 richness (p < 0.05) along with an even clone distribution, indicating a less rich repertoire. A larger fraction of CDR3 nucleotide sequences was shared among preterm neonates (about 2.7%) than among term neonates (roughly 0.4%), young children (around 0.03%) and adults (about 0.01%). Preterm CDR3s were shorter, with fewer N additions and less junctional trimming, and were closer to germline than those of older groups. Among the limitations the authors pointed out were a small sample size and productive template counts that varied across preterm samples.

The sequence is built from TRBV29-1 and TRBJ2-1, with 16 bases aligning to TRBD2. The TCR was taken from a boy who was born preterm. The sample was naive CD8+ T cells from cord blood. The CDR3 is CSVEGGTSGGVSYNEQFF. The DNA reads as follows: TGCAGCGTTGAAGGCGGGACTAGCGGGGGGGTCTCCTACAATGAGCAGTTCTTC.